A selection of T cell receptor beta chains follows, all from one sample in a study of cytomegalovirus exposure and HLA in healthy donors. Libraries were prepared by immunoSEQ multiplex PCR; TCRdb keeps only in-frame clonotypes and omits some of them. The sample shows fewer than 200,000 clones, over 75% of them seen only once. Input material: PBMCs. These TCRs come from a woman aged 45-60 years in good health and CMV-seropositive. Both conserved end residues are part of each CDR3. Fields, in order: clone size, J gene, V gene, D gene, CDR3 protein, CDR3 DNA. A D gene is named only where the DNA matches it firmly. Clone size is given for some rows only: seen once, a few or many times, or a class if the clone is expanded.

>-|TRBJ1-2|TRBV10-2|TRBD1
CASRSMTGEIWYGYTF
TGCGCCAGCAGGTCGATGACAGGGGAGATTTGGTATGGCTACACCTTC
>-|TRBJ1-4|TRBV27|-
CASSFTGSEKLFF
TGTGCCAGCAGTTTCACAGGGAGTGAAAAACTGTTTTTT
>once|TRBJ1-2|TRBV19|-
CASSTYMRANYGYTF
TGTGCCAGTAGTACCTACATGCGGGCTAACTATGGCTACACCTTC
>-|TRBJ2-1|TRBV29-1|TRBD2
CSVAQRGSGEQFF
TGCAGCGTTGCCCAGCGGGGGAGCGGTGAGCAGTTCTTC
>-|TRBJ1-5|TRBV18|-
CASSGPGGGNQPQHF
TGTGCCAGCTCGGGGCCGGGGGGCGGCAATCAGCCCCAGCATTTT
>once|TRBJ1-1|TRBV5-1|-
CASSEATEAFF
TGCGCCAGCAGCGAAGCCACTGAAGCTTTCTTT
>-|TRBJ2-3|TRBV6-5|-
CASSYRAGLTDTQYF
TGTGCCAGCAGTTACCGGGCGGGGCTCACAGATACGCAGTATTTT
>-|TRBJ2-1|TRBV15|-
CATSPGERYNEQFF
TGTGCCACCAGCCCAGGGGAGCGTTACAATGAGCAGTTCTTC
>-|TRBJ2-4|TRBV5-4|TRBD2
CASSSRTSGAKNIQYF
TGTGCCAGCAGCTCCCGGACTAGCGGTGCCAAAAACATTCAGTACTTC
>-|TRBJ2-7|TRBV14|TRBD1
CASSQTGQGYEQYF
TGTGCCAGCAGCCAAACGGGACAGGGGTACGAGCAGTACTTC
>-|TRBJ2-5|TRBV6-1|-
CASRQQETQYF
TGTGCCTCCCGTCAGCAAGAGACCCAGTACTTC
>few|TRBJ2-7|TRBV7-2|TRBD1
CASSLGGTGLYEQYF
TGTGCCAGCAGCTTAGGCGGGACAGGTCTTTACGAGCAGTACTTC
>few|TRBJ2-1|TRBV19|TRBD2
CASSFGRLAGGNEQFF
TGTGCCAGTAGTTTCGGTCGGCTAGCGGGAGGAAATGAGCAGTTCTTC
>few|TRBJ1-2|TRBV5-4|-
CASSRDTGNGYTF
TGTGCCAGCAGCAGGGATACAGGGAATGGCTACACCTTC
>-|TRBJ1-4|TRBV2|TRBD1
CASSRDRGYEKLFF
TGTGCCAGCAGCAGAGACAGGGGTTATGAAAAACTGTTTTTT
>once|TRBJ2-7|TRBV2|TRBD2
CASSAQRGGYEQYF
TGTGCCAGCAGCGCTCAGCGGGGGGGCTACGAGCAGTACTTC
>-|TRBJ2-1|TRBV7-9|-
CASGTSPYNEQFF
TGTGCCAGCGGTACTAGCCCCTACAATGAGCAGTTCTTC
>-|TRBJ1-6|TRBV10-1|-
CASSERPHNSPLHF
TGCGCCAGCAGTGAGCGTCCTCATAATTCACCCCTCCACTTT
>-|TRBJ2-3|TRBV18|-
CASSPSRRGTGTDTQYF
TGTGCCAGCTCACCTTCTCGTCGCGGGACGGGGACAGATACGCAGTATTTT
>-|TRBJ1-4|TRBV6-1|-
CASSQGQATNEKLFF
TGTGCCAGCAGTCAAGGCCAGGCAACTAATGAAAAACTGTTTTTT
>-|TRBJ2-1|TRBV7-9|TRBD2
CASGRAGGTNEQFF
TGTGCCAGCGGCCGGGCGGGGGGGACCAATGAGCAGTTCTTC
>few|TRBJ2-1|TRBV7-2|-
CASSLTRTDYNEQFF
TGTGCCAGCAGCCTAACACGGACAGACTACAATGAGCAGTTCTTC
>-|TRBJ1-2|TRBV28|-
CASRRRVVDYGYTF
TGTGCCAGCAGACGCAGGGTCGTCGACTATGGCTACACCTTC
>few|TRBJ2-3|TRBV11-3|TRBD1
CASSLGQGDTQYF
TGTGCCAGCAGCTTGGGACAGGGAGATACGCAGTATTTT
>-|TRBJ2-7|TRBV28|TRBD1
CASSQNPGQGGYEQYF
TGTGCCAGCAGCCAGAACCCGGGACAGGGAGGCTACGAGCAGTACTTC
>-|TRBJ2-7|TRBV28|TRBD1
CASDSPASGQGKQYF
TGTGCCAGCGATTCCCCTGCTTCGGGACAGGGCAAGCAGTACTTC
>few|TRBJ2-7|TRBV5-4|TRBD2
CASSNYGTSGGPYEQYF
TGTGCCAGCAGCAACTACGGGACTAGCGGGGGGCCCTACGAGCAGTACTTC
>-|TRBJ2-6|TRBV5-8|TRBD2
CASAMGGRSGANVLTF
TGTGCCAGCGCCATGGGCGGGAGGTCTGGGGCCAACGTCCTGACTTTC
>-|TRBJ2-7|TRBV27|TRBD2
CASSLARGAYEQYF
TGTGCCAGCAGTCTTGCGCGGGGGGCCTACGAGCAGTACTTC
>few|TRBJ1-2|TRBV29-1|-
CSGAGGDVNYGYTF
TGCAGCGGAGCAGGAGGGGATGTTAACTATGGCTACACCTTC
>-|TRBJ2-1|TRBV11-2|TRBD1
CASSLAGGAHNEQFF
TGTGCCAGCAGCTTAGCAGGGGGCGCCCACAATGAGCAGTTCTTC
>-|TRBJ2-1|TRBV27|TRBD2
CASSPGLAGGPSYNEQFF
TGTGCCAGCAGTCCGGGACTAGCGGGGGGGCCCTCCTACAATGAGCAGTTCTTC
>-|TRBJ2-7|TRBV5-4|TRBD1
CASSLGGTGNRGEQYF
TGTGCCAGCAGCTTGGGCGGGACAGGGAATCGGGGCGAGCAGTACTTC
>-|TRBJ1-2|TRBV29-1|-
CSVEISNGYGYTF
TGCAGCGTTGAGATTAGTAACGGCTATGGCTACACCTTC
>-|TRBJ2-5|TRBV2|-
CASGTFQGTQYF
TGTGCCAGTGGGACATTCCAAGGGACCCAGTACTTC
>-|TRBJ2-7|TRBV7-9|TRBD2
CASSHPGLAGLEQYF
TGTGCCAGCAGCCATCCGGGACTAGCGGGCCTCGAGCAGTACTTC
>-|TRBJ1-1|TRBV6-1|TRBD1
CASSEGTGGTEAFF
TGTGCCAGCAGTGAAGGGACAGGGGGCACTGAAGCTTTCTTT
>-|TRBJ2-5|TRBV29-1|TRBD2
CSGGTTLGTQYF
TGCAGCGGGGGGACTACTCTAGGGACCCAGTACTTC
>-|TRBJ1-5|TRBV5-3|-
CARSLTDPASISNQPQHF
TGTGCCAGAAGCTTGACAGACCCAGCAAGCATTAGCAATCAGCCCCAGCATTTT
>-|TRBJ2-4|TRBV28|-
CASSPGDKNIQYF
TGTGCCAGCAGCCCGGGTGACAAAAACATTCAGTACTTC
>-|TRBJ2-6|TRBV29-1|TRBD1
CSVDGLRDRVSGANVLTF
TGCAGCGTTGATGGACTACGGGACAGGGTATCTGGGGCCAACGTCCTGACTTTC